Shown below are 13 T cell receptor beta chains from a single sample sequenced in a study of CD8+ T cells in alopecia areata (dated by TCRdb to the late 2010s). Library generation was performed with the immunoSEQ multiplex PCR assay. RNA was extracted from all samples and reverse transcribed into cDNA, which served as template for TCR sequencing. Held by TCRdb, this immuneACCESS table contains in-frame sequences only and omits some clones. Under half of the omission traces to an unresolved V gene where checked; the cause of the rest is unknown. For this sample there are roughly 200,000 clones; 50% to 60% appear just once. The top ten clones comprise approximately 3.4% of the sample. The label giving this sample's time point can be read as: about 4 weeks on oral tofacitinib. The meaning of the sample's treatment or condition label: oral pan-JAK inhibitor, 5-10 mg twice daily. The material was CD4+ T cells sorted from blood, obtained at week 4, from a patient treated with tofacitinib. The receptors stem from a human donor with alopecia areata.

The rearrangement uses TRBV4-2 and TRBJ1-2; TRBD1 matches at 12 bases. J lost 3 bases, V lost 2 bases, and 13 bases had no gene match. Germline CDR1 is LGHNA and CDR2 is YNFKEQ. CDR3 length equals 19 residues. DNA for the CDR3: TGTGCCAGCAGCCAAAATCCTCCCGGGACAGGGGGCGCGGACTATGGCTACACCTTC. This gives the protein CASSQNPPGTGGADYGYTF.

This chain uses TRBV2 with TRBJ1-4; no clear D. The CDR3 has 14 residues. Trimming shortened V by 6 bases and J by 5 bases, and 13 bases separated the two germline ends. Germline CDR1 SNHLY, CDR2 FYNNEI. The chain's CDR3 is CASSMNTGNEKLFF. CDR3 DNA: TGTGCCAGCAGCATGAACACTGGGAATGAAAAACTGTTTTTT.

This clone has a count of ten or more. CDR3 loop: CASSLRRTADEQYF. The CDR3 DNA reads TGTGCCAGCAGCTTAAGGCGGACAGCAGACGAGCAGTACTTC. The chain uses TRBV7-8 and TRBJ2-7; perhaps TRBD1 as D (6 bases). Trimming pared 2 bases from V and 5 bases from J, leaving 13 bases between. In germline, CDR1 is SGHVS, CDR2 FQNEAQ. This CDR3 has 14 residues.

The chain joins TRBV28 to TRBJ2-6, with a possible D match to TRBD2 (5 bases). The CDR3 has 18 residues. Per germline, CDR1 MDHEN and CDR2 SYDVKM. Trimming took 7 bases from V and 2 from J, leaving 21 bases between them. The CDR3 loop reads CASTLERGFSTGANVLTF. CDR3 nucleotide sequence: TGTGCCAGCACCTTGGAGCGCGGGTTTAGCACTGGGGCCAACGTCCTGACTTTC. The full variable domain, completed using reference TRBV28 and TRBJ2-6, is DVKVTQSSRYLVKRTGEKVFLECVQDMDHENMFWYRQDPGLGLRLIYFSYDVKMKEKGDIPEGYSVSREKKERFSLILESASTNQTSMYLCASTLERGFSTGANVLTFGAGSRLTVL.

The chain links TRBV5-6 to TRBJ1-6; tentatively, D is TRBD1 (5 bases). Per germline, CDR1 SGHDT and CDR2 YYEEEE. The V end lost 1 base, the J end lost 12 bases, and 14 bases lay between the germline ends. This CDR3 has 14 residues. The CDR3 nucleotides read TGTGCCAGCAGCTTGCAGGGAAGGGGCGTACCCCTCCACTTT. It is translated as CASSLQGRGVPLHF. The whole variable domain, filled in from reference TRBV5-6 and TRBJ1-6, reads DAGVTQSPTHLIKTRGQQVTLRCSPKSGHDTVSWYQQALGQGPQFIFQYYEEEERQRGNFPDRFSGHQFPNYSSELNVNALLLGDSALYLCASSLQGRGVPLHFGNGTRLTVT.

Only a few counts were recorded for this clone. The chain combines TRBV9 with TRBJ2-2; tentatively, D is TRBD1 or TRBD2 (5 bases each). Germline V gives CDR1 SGDLS, CDR2 YYNGEE. This CDR3 has 15 residues. The V and J ends lost 4 bases and 8 bases respectively, with 18 bases between them. CDR3 bases: TGTGCCAGCAGCCATGGGACCGAACGTGCGGGGGAGCTGTTTTTT. Translated, it gives CASSHGTERAGELFF.

The chain has TRBV9 and TRBJ2-2; TRBD2 is a possible D gene (6 bases). With 5 bases removed from V and 5 bases from J, the gap between germline ends came to 7 bases. Germline V lookup: CDR1 SGDLS, CDR2 YYNGEE. The CDR3 extends over 12 amino acids. CDR3 nucleotide sequence: TGTGCCAGCAGGCGGGGAACCGGGGAGCTGTTTTTT. Its translation: CASRRGTGELFF.

The chain has TRBV30 and TRBJ1-2; TRBD1 agrees at 9 bases. This CDR3 has 15 amino acids. V lost 3 bases, J lost 6 bases, and 11 bases stayed unmatched. In germline, CDR1 is GTSNPN, CDR2 SVGIG (reference sequence). CDR3 nucleotides: TGTGCCTGGAGCGTACGCGGGACAGGGTCTCATGGCTACACCTTC. This sequence encodes CAWSVRGTGSHGYTF.

V usage is TRBV25-1 and J usage is TRBJ2-5, with 9 bases aligning to TRBD1. CDR3 length: 18 residues. After removal of 4 bases from V and 5 bases from J, the junction contained 17 bases not matched to a gene. Per the germline V gene, CDR1 is MGHDK and CDR2 is SYGVNS. In DNA form, the CDR3 reads TGTGCCAGCAGTGCCCGTCCCCCGGACAGGGGAGTCTGGGAGACCCAGTACTTC. This codes for CASSARPPDRGVWETQYF.

A few counts support this clone. V and J are TRBV30 and TRBJ2-1; a possible D gene is TRBD1 (6 bases). The germline V gene has CDR1 GTSNPN and CDR2 SVGIG (reference sequence). The length of the CDR3 is 14 residues. Trimming removed 4 bases from V and 0 bases from J, with 10 bases in between. The CDR3 loop is CAWTQGSSYNEQFF. For the CDR3, the DNA is TGTGCCTGGACGCAGGGGAGCTCCTACAATGAGCAGTTCTTC.

This chain links TRBV19 with TRBJ1-2; D gene uncertain. The CDR3 extends over 13 amino acids. Germline CDR1 is LNHDA and CDR2 is SQIVND (reference sequence). V was cut by 5 bases and J by 5 bases, with 12 bases left in between. The CDR3 bases are TGTGCCAGTAGTCCCGCCAGGCCTTATGGCTACACCTTC. It encodes CASSPARPYGYTF.

The chain uses TRBV4-2 and TRBJ1-2; D remains ambiguous. The CDR3 is 17 residues long. The germline CDR1 and CDR2 sequences are LGHNA and YNFKEQ. The ends were cut back, 0 bases at V and 5 bases at J, with 19 bases in the middle. In DNA form, the CDR3 reads TGTGCCAGCAGCCAAGATCCCTCCGACAAGGCGAGATATGGCTACACCTTC. Its translation is CASSQDPSDKARYGYTF.

This clone turned up a few times. This chain joins TRBV27 and TRBJ1-2, with 8 bases matching TRBD1. The CDR3 loop spans 15 amino acids. The germline V gene encodes CDR1 MNHEY and CDR2 SMNVEV (reference sequence). The junction had 3 bases not matched to a gene; V was cut back by 0 bases and J by 3 bases. CDR3 nucleotides: TGTGCCAGCAGTTTATCGTACAGGGGGTACTATGGCTACACCTTC. This encodes CASSLSYRGYYGYTF.